These T cell receptor beta chains were read from a single sample in a study. TCRdb used MiXCR to reprocess the 5' RACE reads, holding one entry per CDR3 protein. In the table there are about 7,200 distinct CDR3 sequences, approximately 39% of which are singletons. Sequenced sample: memory CD4+ T cells sorted from blood. The receptor source for this set is a female donor with breast cancer. Each CDR3 is given with its conserved first and last residue. The D gene is left open where the match is weak. Size is stated for part of the rows, as once, few or many counts, or as a class when the clone is expanded.

>TRBV25-1|TRBJ2-5|.|TRBD1
CASTRRGDRVETQYF
TGCGCCAGCACCCGGCGAGGGGACAGGGTTGAGACCCAGTACTTC
>TRBV29-1|TRBJ2-7|few|.
CSVTEGKGGHEQYF
TGCAGCGTTACGGAGGGGAAGGGCGGGCACGAGCAGTACTTC
>TRBV11-2|TRBJ2-7|.|.
CASSQGGTEQYF
TGTGCCAGCAGCCAAGGAGGTACGGAGCAGTACTTC
>TRBV5-1|TRBJ2-2|.|.
CASSVGTATGGLFF
TGCGCCAGCAGCGTGGGGACAGCCACCGGGGGGCTGTTTTTT
>TRBV12-3/TRBV12-4|TRBJ1-5|.|.
CASSLRVWGTNQPQHF
TGTGCCAGCAGTTTAAGGGTATGGGGTACCAATCAGCCCCAGCATTTT
>TRBV9|TRBJ2-5|medium-sized|.
CASSAGYQETQYF
TGTGCCAGCAGCGCAGGCTACCAAGAGACCCAGTACTTC
>TRBV12-3/TRBV12-4|TRBJ1-5|.|.
CASSFMGYSNQPQHF
TGTGCCAGCAGTTTTATGGGATATAGCAATCAGCCCCAGCATTTT
>TRBV20-1|TRBJ1-2|few|.
CSARWANYGYTF
TGCAGTGCTAGATGGGCTAACTATGGCTACACCTTC
>TRBV4-1|TRBJ1-1|.|.
CASSQLQRNTEAFF
TGCGCCAGCAGCCAATTACAGAGGAACACTGAAGCTTTCTTT
>TRBV20-1|TRBJ1-2|.|TRBD1
CSAPSRDRGLYGYTF
TGCAGTGCTCCCAGCCGGGACAGGGGGCTCTATGGCTACACCTTC
>TRBV18|TRBJ1-1|few|TRBD1
CASSRTQGADNTEAFF
TGTGCCAGCTCAAGGACACAGGGGGCGGATAACACTGAAGCTTTCTTT
>TRBV6-5|TRBJ2-3|few|TRBD2
CASSLAGSTDTQYF
TGTGCCAGCAGTTTAGCGGGAAGCACAGATACGCAGTATTTT
>TRBV4-2|TRBJ1-1|few|.
CASSQSTGETEAFF
TGTGCCAGCAGCCAATCGACGGGCGAAACTGAAGCTTTCTTT
>TRBV5-1|TRBJ1-2|.|TRBD1
CASSFETGGYGYTF
TGCGCCAGCAGCTTTGAGACAGGGGGCTATGGCTACACCTTC
>TRBV10-1|TRBJ1-5|.|TRBD1
CASGTGNQPQHF
TGCGCCAGCGGGACAGGCAATCAGCCCCAGCATTTT
>TRBV7-2|TRBJ1-1|medium-sized|.
CASSLLRFGAEALF
TGTGCCAGCAGCCTCCTACGGTTTGGCGCTGAAGCTCTCTTT
>TRBV27|TRBJ1-1|.|TRBD1
CARVVDRGTFF
TGTGCCAGAGTAGTTGACAGGGGAACTTTCTTT
>TRBV20-1|TRBJ2-1|few|.
CSAIVRVGGENNEQFF
TGCAGTGCCATAGTCAGGGTTGGGGGAGAGAACAATGAGCAGTTCTTC
>TRBV7-3|TRBJ2-5|.|TRBD2
CASGSRSGRGETQYF
TGTGCCAGCGGCTCTCGTAGCGGGAGAGGGGAGACCCAGTACTTC
>TRBV7-2|TRBJ1-2|.|.
CASSRARDGYTF
TGTGCCAGCAGCCGAGCTCGGGATGGCTACACCTTC
>TRBV7-3|TRBJ2-1|few|TRBD2
CASSPSSGSLNEQFF
TGTGCCAGCAGCCCGTCTAGCGGGAGCCTGAATGAGCAGTTCTTC
>TRBV7-9|TRBJ1-3|few|.
CASSASGNTIYF
TGTGCCAGCAGCGCGTCTGGAAACACCATATATTTT
>TRBV12-3/TRBV12-4|TRBJ2-2|.|.
CASSLQEDTGELFF
TGTGCCAGCAGTTTACAAGAGGACACCGGGGAGCTGTTTTTT
>TRBV4-1|TRBJ1-1|.|.
CASSQVYHTKAFF
TGCGCCAGCAGCCAAGTTTATCACACTAAAGCTTTCTTT
>TRBV29-1|TRBJ2-1|.|.
CSVGTDPHYNEQFF
TGCAGCGTGGGCACCGATCCCCATTACAATGAGCAGTTCTTC
>TRBV7-7|TRBJ2-5|few|TRBD2
CASSSTASGRFRETQYF
TGTGCTAGCAGCTCAACCGCTAGCGGGCGATTTCGTGAGACCCAGTACTTC
>TRBV12-3/TRBV12-4|TRBJ1-5|.|TRBD1
CASSTGDGNQPQHF
TGTGCCAGCAGTACAGGGGATGGCAATCAGCCCCAGCATTTT
>TRBV7-3|TRBJ1-5|medium-sized|TRBD1
CASSPPGQGESLNQPQHF
TGTGCCAGCAGCCCCCCCGGACAGGGAGAATCCTTAAATCAGCCCCAGCATTTT
>TRBV7-8|TRBJ2-7|.|.
CASSLDVAGEGPRYF
TGTGCCAGCAGCTTAGATGTGGCAGGGGAGGGCCCGAGGTACTTC
>TRBV20-1|TRBJ2-3|few|.
CSALRLGDTQYF
TGCAGTGCTCTTAGACTGGGGGATACGCAGTATTTT
>TRBV30|TRBJ1-2|.|TRBD1
CAWSEAGGPYGYTF
TGTGCCTGGAGTGAAGCAGGGGGCCCCTATGGCTACACCTTC
>TRBV6-5|TRBJ1-1|once|.
CANSGADSVNTEAFF
TGTGCCAACAGTGGTGCCGACAGCGTGAACACTGAAGCTTTCTTT
>TRBV7-9|TRBJ1-6|few|.
CASSYGGDNSPLHF
TGTGCCAGCAGTTACGGGGGGGATAATTCACCCCTCCACTTT
>TRBV20-1|TRBJ2-5|few|.
CSALGLQETQYF
TGCAGTGCCCTCGGACTCCAAGAGACCCAGTACTTC